Each of the 11 T cell receptor beta chains below was sequenced from the same sample in a study of blood T cell repertoires in COVID-19. Sequencing was performed with immunoSEQ multiplex PCR; in TCRdb, only in-frame clones are kept and a portion is missing. There are 35,000 or so clones in the sample; just over 90% occur only once, and more than 4% lies in the top ten. Sequences were obtained from peripheral blood. These receptors were taken from a human donor in a cohort sampled during active COVID-19.

The chain uses TRBV18 and TRBJ1-2; perhaps TRBD1 as D (6 bases). The ends were cut back, 6 bases at V and 1 base at J, with 9 bases in the middle. This CDR3 is 13 amino acids long. Germline V gene lookup returns CDR1 KGHSH and CDR2 LQKENI. CDR3 amino acids: CASSGGRNYGYTF. The CDR3 DNA reads as TGTGCCAGCTCCGGGGGGCGTAACTATGGCTACACCTTC.

This chain joins TRBV6-5 and TRBJ2-1, with 7 positions matching TRBD2. The CDR3 has 15 amino acids. J was trimmed by 5 bases and V by 6 bases; bases with no gene match: 10. The germline CDR1 and CDR2 sequences are MNHEY and SVGAGI. The CDR3 DNA is TGTGCCAGCAGGTTAATAGAAGCGGGGAACAATGAGCAGTTCTTC. This encodes CASRLIEAGNNEQFF.

The rearrangement joins TRBV5-4 to TRBJ1-1; 8 nucleotides agree with TRBD1. This CDR3 has 17 amino acids. CDR1 and CDR2 from the germline V gene are SGHNT and YYREEE (reference sequence). Unmatched junction bases numbered 8, after V lost 0 bases and J lost 1 base. The chain's CDR3 is CASSLGSGTGSNTEAFF. CDR3 nucleotide sequence: TGTGCCAGCAGCTTGGGGTCAGGGACAGGTTCGAACACTGAAGCTTTCTTT.

The chain carries TRBV30 and TRBJ1-2, with D possibly matching TRBD1 (6 bases). Trimming took 2 bases from V and 2 from J, leaving 15 bases between them. The CDR3 extends over 15 amino acids. Germline V gene data show CDR1 as GTSNPN and CDR2 as SVGIG (reference sequence). The CDR3 spells CAWSRPAQGNYGYTF. The CDR3 DNA is TGTGCCTGGAGTCGGCCGGCTCAGGGGAACTATGGCTACACCTTC.

The V call is TRBV29-1, the J call TRBJ2-1; D is possibly TRBD2 (5 bases). V gave up 8 bases and J gave up 2 bases, with 10 bases separating them. The germline gives CDR1 SQVTM, CDR2 ANQGSEA. CDR3 length equals 12 residues. The CDR3, as DNA: TGCAGCTCCCGGGGAGCCTACAATGAGCAGTTCTTC. Its translation: CSSRGAYNEQFF.

The chain combines TRBV28 with TRBJ1-5; TRBD1 agrees at 9 bases. Germline CDR1 and CDR2: MDHEN and SYDVKM. This CDR3 spans 18 amino acids. J lost 0 bases, V lost 1 base, and 7 bases had no gene match. CDR3 DNA sequence: TGTGCCAGCAGTTTATTGGGCGGACAGGGGAATAGCAATCAGCCCCAGCATTTT. Residues: CASSLLGGQGNSNQPQHF. Full variable domain (remainder filled in from reference TRBV28 and TRBJ1-5): DVKVTQSSRYLVKRTGEKVFLECVQDMDHENMFWYRQDPGLGLRLIYFSYDVKMKEKGDIPEGYSVSREKKERFSLILESASTNQTSMYLCASSLLGGQGNSNQPQHFGDGTRLSIL.

This chain connects TRBV11-2 to TRBJ2-7; D is ambiguous. This CDR3 contains 14 residues. Trimming removed 4 bases at V and 5 bases at J, with 15 bases between. CDR1 is SGHAT and CDR2 is FQNNGV in the germline V gene. Here the CDR3 DNA reads TGTGCCAGCAGCTCCACCTGGGCCGACCACGAGCAGTACTTC. This sequence encodes CASSSTWADHEQYF.

V usage is TRBV5-4 and J usage is TRBJ1-2; D gene unclear. The CDR3 contains 15 residues. Germline-derived CDR1 and CDR2 are SGHNT and YYREEE (reference sequence). Trimming cost V 4 bases and J 3 bases, with 16 bases left between them. Here the CDR3 DNA reads TGTGCCAGCAGCCCGCTGGCGGGGAGGGACTATGGCTACACCTTC. Residues: CASSPLAGRDYGYTF.

The rearrangement uses TRBV7-2 and TRBJ2-7; 10 nucleotides align to TRBD2. The CDR3 consists of 17 residues. The V and J ends lost 5 bases and 4 bases, in that order; junction bases with no gene match: 14. Per the germline V gene, CDR1 is SGHTA and CDR2 is FQGNSA. The CDR3 protein is CASSPGGASGRGYEQYF. CDR3 DNA sequence: TGTGCCAGCAGCCCCGGGGGGGCTAGCGGGAGAGGGTACGAGCAGTACTTC.

The chain carries TRBV5-4 and TRBJ1-5; tentative D call: TRBD1 (6 bases). V was clipped by 4 bases and J by 4 bases, with 12 bases between them. CDR1 is SGHNT and CDR2 is YYREEE in the germline V gene (reference sequence). The CDR3 spans 14 residues. The CDR3 here is CASSDGQYNQPQHF. CDR3 nucleotides: TGTGCCAGCAGCGACGGACAGTATAATCAGCCCCAGCATTTT.

The chain couples TRBV4-3 to TRBJ2-1, with a possible D match to TRBD2 (6 bases). V was cut by 1 base and J by 4 bases, with 11 bases left in between. There are 15 residues in the CDR3. The germline V gene has CDR1 LGHNA and CDR2 YSLEER. CDR3 nucleotides: TGCGCCAGCAGCCAAGCGATCAGCGGGTACAATGAGCAGTTCTTC. Amino acid sequence: CASSQAISGYNEQFF.